The rows below give T cell receptor beta chains drawn from one sample of a study of shared clonotypes between healthy human individuals. Clones were read by immunoSEQ multiplex PCR, and TCRdb kept only the in-frame ones, dropping some. The table records 400,000 or so clones, roughly 96% of them present only once. The specimen sequenced was memory CD8+ T cells sorted from blood. The receptors here all came from a man in his thirties or forties in good health. CDR3s leave out the opening cysteine and the closing phenylalanine or tryptophan. D genes are given only for firm matches.

D	V	CDR3
TRBD2	TRBV27	ASSRTRRSYEQY
TRBD1	TRBV28	ASSQQGGHGYT
NA	TRBV7-2	ASSPRQSDTQY
NA	TRBV7-8	ASSLTPLTYEQY
NA	TRBV13	ASSPWTNTGELF
NA	TRBV5-6	ASSLSLLADEQY
NA	TRBV20-1	SARAVYGYT
TRBD2	TRBV9	ASSTRTSEYNEQF
NA	TRBV4-1	ASSQDRRWWGGRGDQPQH
NA	TRBV11-2	ASSFSDEQF
NA	TRBV5-6	ASSLDRSPSYEQY
NA	TRBV5-1	ASSLDGDTGANVLT
TRBD2	TRBV5-1	ASRPGLAGVHEQY
NA	TRBV6-1	ASSEGGDTEAF
TRBD2	TRBV27	ASSYRSGRDEQY
NA	TRBV6-1	ASRKQGGTGELF
NA	TRBV6-1	ASRANTEAF
NA	TRBV27	ASSFSPADTQY
NA	TRBV19	ASSMSDLSGNTIY
NA	TRBV5-1	ASRRQNTGELF
TRBD2	TRBV7-1	ASSPRTSGADTQY
NA	TRBV5-4	ASSLRTGSSYEQY
TRBD2	TRBV29-1	SVGLAGRSTETQY
NA	TRBV5-1	ASKVIRNTGELF
NA	TRBV29-1	SVEIGGSYNEQF
TRBD1	TRBV11-1	ASSPGQGIGIQY
NA	TRBV5-1	ASGWTAGASQETQY